This T cell receptor (beta chain) was observed in a study of PD-1 blockade in classical Hodgkin lymphoma. The CDR3 is 13 residues long. Every one of the patients relapsed after autologous stem cell transplantation (brentuximab vedotin exposure was variable). Sequenced by immunoSEQ multiplex PCR; TCRdb stores in-frame clones only, minus some. The sample shows 98,000 or so clones, around 89% of them seen only once. Specimen: peripheral blood mononuclear cells (PBMCs), collected before the second cycle of nivolumab. The TCR comes from a human donor with classical Hodgkin lymphoma. The chain links TRBV5-2 to TRBJ1-3. TRBV5-2 is described as a pseudogene. The CDR3 nucleotides are TGTGCCAGCAGCCCGTTCGGTGGAAACACCATATATTTT. This translates into CASSPFGGNTIYF.